These 19 T cell receptor beta chains were all obtained from the same sample, sequenced in a study of blood T cell repertoires in COVID-19. Sequencing used immunoSEQ multiplex PCR; TCRdb keeps in-frame clones, though not all of them. The data contain hundreds of thousands of clones, approximately 80% of them singletons. The sequenced material came from peripheral blood. The receptors originated from a woman aged 45-59 years with active or convalescent COVID-19.

The rearrangement uses TRBV11-2 and TRBJ2-1; TRBD2 aligns across 7 bases. V was clipped by 5 bases and J by 0 bases; unmatched bases: 10. The CDR3 contains 17 residues. Germline-derived CDR1 and CDR2 are SGHAT and FQNNGV. The CDR3: CASSGPKRGRSYNEQFF. DNA of the CDR3: TGTGCCAGCAGCGGCCCTAAGCGGGGACGCTCCTACAATGAGCAGTTCTTC.

This clone was seen just once. The CDR3 spells CAFKGQPPSGANVLTF. DNA for the CDR3: TGTGCCTTTAAAGGACAGCCCCCTTCTGGGGCCAACGTCCTGACTTTC. The chain couples TRBV11-2 to TRBJ2-6; perhaps TRBD1 as D (6 bases). V gave up 11 bases and J gave up 1 base, with 18 bases separating them. CDR3 length equals 16 residues. Germline values: CDR1 SGHAT, CDR2 FQNNGV.

This clone turned up a few times. J is TRBJ2-1 and V is TRBV5-6, with TRBD2 matching 9 bases. The CDR3 contains 16 residues. V trimming: 4 bases; J trimming: 3 bases; junction bases outside the gene matches: 8. Germline values: CDR1 SGHDT, CDR2 YYEEEE. The CDR3 here is CASSLDSGSFYNEQFF. The CDR3 DNA reads as TGTGCCAGCAGCCTTGATAGCGGGAGTTTCTACAATGAGCAGTTCTTC.

This chain links TRBV20-1 with TRBJ1-6; no firm D call. The CDR3 runs to 15 residues. The germline gives CDR1 DFQATT, CDR2 SNEGSKA (reference sequence). V lost 3 bases, J lost 4 bases, and 13 bases lay in between. The CDR3 region is CSASTTIGYNSPLHF. CDR3 DNA: TGCAGTGCTAGTACCACGATCGGTTATAATTCACCCCTCCACTTT.

The chain combines TRBV13 with TRBJ2-7; 10 nucleotides agree with TRBD1. Trimming cost V 4 bases and J 4 bases; bases outside gene matches: 4. Germline V gives CDR1 PRHDT, CDR2 FYEKMQ (reference sequence). The length of the CDR3 is 14 residues. The CDR3 DNA follows: TGTGCCAGCAGCTCCGGGACAGGGGTATACGAGCAGTACTTC. It encodes CASSSGTGVYEQYF.

The rearrangement joins TRBV16 to TRBJ2-7, with a possible D match to TRBD1 (6 bases). The length of the CDR3 is 17 residues. The V end was cut by 5 bases, the J end by 2 bases, with 22 bases between. Looked up from germline, CDR1 is KGHSY and CDR2 is FQNENV. CDR3 loop: CASSFFSYRVETYEQYF. For the CDR3, the DNA is TGTGCCAGCAGCTTTTTTTCATACAGGGTAGAGACCTACGAGCAGTACTTC.

The chain couples TRBV27 to TRBJ2-2, with D possibly matching TRBD1 (6 bases). This CDR3 contains 16 residues. V lost 3 bases to trimming and J lost 0 bases, with 11 bases between them. The germline V gene has CDR1 MNHEY and CDR2 SMNVEV (reference sequence). The CDR3 sequence: CASSFWTVTNTGELFF. The CDR3 nucleotides are TGTGCCAGCAGTTTCTGGACAGTAACGAACACCGGGGAGCTGTTTTTT.

The chain recombines TRBV7-9 with TRBJ1-4; D gene uncertain. V lost 4 bases and J 7 bases, leaving 7 bases between the germline ends. The germline V gene encodes CDR1 SEHNR and CDR2 FQNEAQ (reference sequence). The CDR3 extends over 12 amino acids. The CDR3 reads CASSYAVEKLFF. In nucleotides, the CDR3 is TGTGCCAGCAGCTATGCAGTTGAAAAACTGTTTTTT.

V is TRBV6-6 and J is TRBJ1-4; D is ambiguous. CDR1 is MNHNY, CDR2 SVGAGI, per germline (reference sequence). The CDR3 runs 14 residues. Trimming shortened V by 0 bases and J by 4 bases, and 6 bases separated the two germline ends. In DNA form, the CDR3 reads TGTGCCAGCAGTTACTCGCAGGTTAATGAAAAACTGTTTTTT. Amino acids: CASSYSQVNEKLFF.

This clone was detected only a few times. This sequence joins TRBV7-8 and TRBJ1-2; 8 bases fit TRBD1. There are 15 residues in the CDR3. Trimming cost V 5 bases and J 8 bases; bases outside gene matches: 13. CDR1 and CDR2 (germline): SGHVS, FQNEAQ. CDR3 in amino acids: CASSPQNGQGDGYTF. CDR3 nucleotide sequence: TGTGCCAGCAGCCCACAGAACGGACAGGGAGACGGCTACACCTTC.

J is TRBJ1-1 and V is TRBV7-3, with a weak D call TRBD1 (6 bases). Trimming left V 5 bases short and J 1 base short, with 11 bases between. CDR3 length: 14 amino acids. In germline, CDR1 is SGHTA, CDR2 FQGTGA. The CDR3 nucleotides are TGTGCCAGCAGCAAGGACAGAGGGAACACTGAAGCTTTCTTT. Amino acid sequence: CASSKDRGNTEAFF.

This clone was observed a handful of times. The chain is built from TRBV6-5 and TRBJ1-5; possibly TRBD1 for D (5 bases). Germline values: CDR1 MNHEY, CDR2 SVGAGI. Trimming removed 5 bases at V and 9 bases at J, with 20 bases between. The CDR3 is made up of 15 amino acids. The CDR3 spells CASSLVGGTGRPQHF. The CDR3 nucleotides read TGTGCCAGCAGTCTTGTAGGAGGGACCGGTAGGCCCCAGCATTTT.

The CDR3 coding sequence is TGTGCCAGCAGGGGCTGGGCGGGGGACGAGCAGTACTTC. Its protein is CASRGWAGDEQYF. This chain links TRBV25-1 with TRBJ2-7, with TRBD2 identical over 7 bases. This CDR3 is built from 13 residues. The V and J ends lost 6 bases and 5 bases, in that order; junction bases with no gene match: 7. Germline-derived CDR1 and CDR2 are MGHDK and SYGVNS.

The CDR3 sequence: CASSEERGTQYF. As DNA, the CDR3 is TGTGCCAGCAGTGAGGAGCGGGGTACGCAGTATTTT. The chain has TRBV2 and TRBJ2-3; 7 bases agree with TRBD2. Germline V gene data show CDR1 as SNHLY and CDR2 as FYNNEI. CDR3 length equals 12 residues. With 3 bases clipped from V and 8 bases from J, the junction kept 2 bases outside the gene matches.

This clone showed up just a few times. V gene TRBV11-2 combines with J gene TRBJ2-1, with 14 nucleotides matching TRBD2. CDR3 length equals 15 residues. Per the germline V gene, CDR1 is SGHAT and CDR2 is FQNNGV. The junction had 4 bases not matched to a gene; V was cut back by 5 bases and J by 7 bases. CDR3 bases: TGTGCCAGCAGCGCGACTAGCGGGAGGGGGAATGAGCAGTTCTTC. This codes for CASSATSGRGNEQFF.

V and J are TRBV5-6 and TRBJ2-1; possible D gene TRBD1, 6 bases. This CDR3 spans 15 amino acids. Germline assignment: CDR1 SGHDT and CDR2 YYEEEE. Trimming removed 4 bases from V and 5 bases from J, with 16 bases in between. CDR3 protein: CASSPQTGTHNEQFF. CDR3 nucleotide sequence: TGTGCCAGCAGCCCGCAAACCGGGACACACAATGAGCAGTTCTTC.

This clone was seen a handful of times. The rearrangement joins TRBV19 to TRBJ1-5, with 8 bases lining up with TRBD1. Germline V gives CDR1 LNHDA, CDR2 SQIVND (reference sequence). CDR3 length: 18 residues. Trimming took 7 bases from V and 0 from J; bases not matched to a gene: 14. The CDR3 nucleotides are TGTGCCAGTATTGGCCGGGACAGGTCCCGTGGTAGCAATCAGCCCCAGCATTTT. Amino acid sequence: CASIGRDRSRGSNQPQHF.

The rearrangement joins TRBV5-4 to TRBJ2-2; no firm D call. The CDR3 runs 13 residues. Trimming shortened V by 9 bases and J by 3 bases, and 12 bases separated the two germline ends. Germline V gene lookup returns CDR1 SGHNT and CDR2 YYREEE (reference sequence). This CDR3 reads CATPLDYTGELFF. The CDR3 coding sequence is TGTGCCACTCCACTTGACTACACCGGGGAGCTGTTTTTT.

The chain joins TRBV10-3 to TRBJ2-2, with 7 bases lining up with TRBD2. The CDR3 loop spans 18 amino acids. CDR1 is ENHRY, CDR2 SYGVKD, per germline. The V and J ends lost 0 bases and 0 bases, in that order; junction bases with no gene match: 7. This CDR3 reads CAISESPPLAANTGELFF. The CDR3 DNA reads TGTGCCATCAGTGAGTCTCCACCCCTAGCGGCGAACACCGGGGAGCTGTTTTTT.